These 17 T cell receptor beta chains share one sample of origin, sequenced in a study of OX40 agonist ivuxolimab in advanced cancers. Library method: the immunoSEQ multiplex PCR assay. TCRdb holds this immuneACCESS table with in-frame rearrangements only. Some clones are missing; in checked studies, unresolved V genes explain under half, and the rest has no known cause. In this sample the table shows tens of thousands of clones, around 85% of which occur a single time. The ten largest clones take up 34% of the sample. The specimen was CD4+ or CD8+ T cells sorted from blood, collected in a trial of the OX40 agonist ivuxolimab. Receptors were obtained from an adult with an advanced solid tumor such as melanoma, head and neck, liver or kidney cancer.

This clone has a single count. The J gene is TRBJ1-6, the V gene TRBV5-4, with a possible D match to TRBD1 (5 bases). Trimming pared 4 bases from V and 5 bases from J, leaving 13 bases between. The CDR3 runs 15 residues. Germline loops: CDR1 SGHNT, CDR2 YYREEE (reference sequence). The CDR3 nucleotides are TGTGCCAGCAGCACCGCTGGGGGTAATAATTCACCCCTCCACTTT. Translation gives CASSTAGGNNSPLHF. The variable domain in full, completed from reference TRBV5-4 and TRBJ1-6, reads ETGVTQSPTHLIKTRGQQVTLRCSSQSGHNTVSWYQQALGQGPQFIFQYYREEENGRGNFPPRFSGLQFPNYSSELNVNALELDDSALYLCASSTAGGNNSPLHFGNGTRLTVT.

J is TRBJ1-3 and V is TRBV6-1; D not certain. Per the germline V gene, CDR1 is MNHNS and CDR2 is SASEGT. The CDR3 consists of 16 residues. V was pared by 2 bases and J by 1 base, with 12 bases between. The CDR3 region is CASSEYVWESGNTIYF. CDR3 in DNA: TGTGCCAGCAGTGAATATGTATGGGAATCTGGAAACACCATATATTTT.

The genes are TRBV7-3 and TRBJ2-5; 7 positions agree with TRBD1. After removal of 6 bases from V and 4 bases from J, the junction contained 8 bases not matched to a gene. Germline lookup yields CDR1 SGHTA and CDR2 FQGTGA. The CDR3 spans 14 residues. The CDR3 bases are TGTGCCAGCAGTCTGACAGGGACGGGAGAGACCCAGTACTTC. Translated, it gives CASSLTGTGETQYF. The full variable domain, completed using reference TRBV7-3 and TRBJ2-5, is GAGVSQTPSNKVTEKGKYVELRCDPISGHTALYWYRQSLGQGPEFLIYFQGTGAADDSGLPNDRFFAVRPEGSVSTLKIQRTERGDSAVYLCASSLTGTGETQYFGPGTRLLVL.

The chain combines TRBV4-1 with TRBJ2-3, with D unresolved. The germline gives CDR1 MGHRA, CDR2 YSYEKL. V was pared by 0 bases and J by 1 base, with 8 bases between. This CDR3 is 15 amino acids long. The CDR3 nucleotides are TGCGCCAGCAGCCAAGAAGCCCGTGGCACAGATACGCAGTATTTT. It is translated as CASSQEARGTDTQYF.

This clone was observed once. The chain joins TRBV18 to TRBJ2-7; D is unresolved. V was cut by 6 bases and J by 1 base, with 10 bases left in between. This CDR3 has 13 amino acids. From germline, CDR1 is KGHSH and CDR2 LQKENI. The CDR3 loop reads CASSLAGSYEQYF. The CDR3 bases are TGTGCCAGCTCCCTGGCAGGTTCCTACGAGCAGTACTTC.

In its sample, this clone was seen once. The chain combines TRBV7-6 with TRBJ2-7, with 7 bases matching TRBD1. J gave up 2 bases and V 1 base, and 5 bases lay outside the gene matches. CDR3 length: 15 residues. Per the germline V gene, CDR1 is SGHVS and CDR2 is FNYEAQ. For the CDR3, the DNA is TGTGCCAGCAGCTTAGACGACAGGGTTCCCTACGAGCAGTACTTC. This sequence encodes CASSLDDRVPYEQYF.

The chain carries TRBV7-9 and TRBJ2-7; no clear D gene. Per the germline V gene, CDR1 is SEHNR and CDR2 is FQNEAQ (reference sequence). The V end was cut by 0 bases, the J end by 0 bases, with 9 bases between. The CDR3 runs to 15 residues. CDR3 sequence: CASSLAVGISYEQYF. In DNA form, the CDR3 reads TGTGCCAGCAGCTTAGCGGTAGGAATCTCCTACGAGCAGTACTTC.

The CDR3 nucleotides read TGTGCCAGCAGCTCCGGCCTAGCAGAGCAGTACTTC. Amino acids: CASSSGLAEQYF. The chain recombines TRBV7-8 with TRBJ2-7, with a possible D match to TRBD2 (5 bases). The CDR3 contains 12 residues. V was pared by 4 bases and J by 7 bases, with 11 bases between. Per the germline V gene, CDR1 is SGHVS and CDR2 is FQNEAQ.

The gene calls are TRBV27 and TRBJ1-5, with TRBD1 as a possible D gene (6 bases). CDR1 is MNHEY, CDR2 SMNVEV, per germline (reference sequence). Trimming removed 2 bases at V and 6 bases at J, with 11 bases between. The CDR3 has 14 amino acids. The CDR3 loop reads CASSLRGFGQPQHF. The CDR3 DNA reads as TGTGCCAGCAGTTTAAGGGGGTTCGGTCAGCCCCAGCATTTT.

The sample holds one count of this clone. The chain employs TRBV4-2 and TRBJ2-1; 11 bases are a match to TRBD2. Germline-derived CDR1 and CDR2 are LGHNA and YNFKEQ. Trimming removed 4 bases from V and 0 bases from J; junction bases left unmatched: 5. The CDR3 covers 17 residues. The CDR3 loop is CASSRALAGGSYNEQFF. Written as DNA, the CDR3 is TGTGCCAGCAGCCGAGCTCTAGCGGGAGGCTCCTACAATGAGCAGTTCTTC.

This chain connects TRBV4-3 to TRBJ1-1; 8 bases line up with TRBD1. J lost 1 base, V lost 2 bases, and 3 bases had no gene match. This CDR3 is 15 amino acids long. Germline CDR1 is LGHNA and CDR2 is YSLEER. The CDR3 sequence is CASSQRTGQNTEAFF. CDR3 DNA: TGCGCCAGCAGCCAACGGACAGGGCAGAACACTGAAGCTTTCTTT.

CDR3 loop: CASSHGLASGELFF. The CDR3 DNA follows: TGTGCCAGCAGCCACGGGCTAGCGAGCGGGGAGCTGTTTTTT. The chain couples TRBV4-2 to TRBJ2-2; maybe TRBD2 (6 bases). The CDR3 is 14 residues long. Between the trimmed V and J ends, which lost 3 bases and 7 bases, there was a span of 12 bases. CDR1 and CDR2 (germline): LGHNA, YNFKEQ.

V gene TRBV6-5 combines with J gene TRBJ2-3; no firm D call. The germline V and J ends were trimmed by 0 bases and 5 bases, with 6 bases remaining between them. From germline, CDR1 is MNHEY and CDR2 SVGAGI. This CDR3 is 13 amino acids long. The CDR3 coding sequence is TGTGCCAGCAGTTACTCAGCTCGAGATACGCAGTATTTT. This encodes CASSYSARDTQYF.

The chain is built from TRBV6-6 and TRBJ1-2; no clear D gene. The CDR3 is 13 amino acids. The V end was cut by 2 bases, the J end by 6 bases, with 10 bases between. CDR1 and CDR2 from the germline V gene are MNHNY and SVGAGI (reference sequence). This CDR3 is CASSYTPGDGYTF. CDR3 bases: TGTGCCAGCAGTTACACCCCAGGCGATGGCTACACCTTC.

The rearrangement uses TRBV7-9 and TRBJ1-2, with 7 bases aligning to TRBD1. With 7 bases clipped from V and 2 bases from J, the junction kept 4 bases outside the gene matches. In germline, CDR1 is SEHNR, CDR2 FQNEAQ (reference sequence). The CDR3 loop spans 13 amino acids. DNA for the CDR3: TGTGCCAGCACCCCGACAGGGAACTATGGCTACACCTTC. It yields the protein CASTPTGNYGYTF.

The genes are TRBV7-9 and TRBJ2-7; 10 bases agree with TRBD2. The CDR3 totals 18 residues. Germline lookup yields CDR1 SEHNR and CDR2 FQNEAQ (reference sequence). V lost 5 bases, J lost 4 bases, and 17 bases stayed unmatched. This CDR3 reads CASSPPIGGAGGRYEQYF. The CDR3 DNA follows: TGTGCCAGCAGCCCCCCTATCGGGGGAGCGGGAGGGCGGTACGAGCAGTACTTC.

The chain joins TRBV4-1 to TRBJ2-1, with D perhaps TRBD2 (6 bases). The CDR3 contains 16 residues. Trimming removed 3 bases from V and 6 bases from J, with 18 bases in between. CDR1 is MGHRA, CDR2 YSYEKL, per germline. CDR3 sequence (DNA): TGCGCCAGCAGCCAGCAGACTAGAGATCTAGTCAATGAGCAGTTCTTC. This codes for CASSQQTRDLVNEQFF.